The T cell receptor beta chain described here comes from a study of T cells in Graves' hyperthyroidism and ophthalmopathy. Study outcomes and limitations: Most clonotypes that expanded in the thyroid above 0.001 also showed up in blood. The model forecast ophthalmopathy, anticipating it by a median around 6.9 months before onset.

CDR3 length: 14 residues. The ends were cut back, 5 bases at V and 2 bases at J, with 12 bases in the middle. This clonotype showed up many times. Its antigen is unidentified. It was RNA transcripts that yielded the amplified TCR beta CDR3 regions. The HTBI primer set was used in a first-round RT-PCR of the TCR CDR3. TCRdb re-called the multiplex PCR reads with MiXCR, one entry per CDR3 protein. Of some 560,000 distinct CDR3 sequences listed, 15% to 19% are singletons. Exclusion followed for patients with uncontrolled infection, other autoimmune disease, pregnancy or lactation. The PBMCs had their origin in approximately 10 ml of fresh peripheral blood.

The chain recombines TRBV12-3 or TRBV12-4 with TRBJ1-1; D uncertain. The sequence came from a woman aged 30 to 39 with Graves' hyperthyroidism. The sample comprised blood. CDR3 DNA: TGTGCCAGCAGTCCCGCGGGAGAAAACACTGAAGCTTTCTTT. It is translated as CASSPAGENTEAFF.